A few counts support the clone carrying this TCR beta chain. Its matching antigen is unknown. These data come from a study of T cell repertoires in cytomegalovirus infection. For the study at large: Indicated by public TCR beta signatures were CMV infection and matching HLA type.

V lost 2 bases to trimming and J lost 5 bases, with 18 bases between them. The CDR3 length is 16 residues. CDR1 is MDHEN, CDR2 SYDVKM, per germline. General observations from the study: Dominating the ex vivo response were TCR beta clonotypes that were CMV-specific and HLA-C-restricted. Summed public TCR beta family frequency identified CMV carriers bearing the relevant HLA.

TCRdb fed the reads into MiXCR, producing one record per CDR3 protein. The sample shows roughly 230,000 distinct CDR3 sequences, about 17% of them seen only once. The TCR comes from a human donor in good health (CMV status not recorded). Some clones in this sample may be carry-over from other donors' samples. Specimen: CD8+ T cells from PBMCs. This chain uses TRBV28 with TRBJ2-5; the D gene is possibly TRBD1 (5 bases). The CDR3 loop is CASSLPHGLHRETQYF. CDR3 nucleotides: TGTGCCAGCAGTTTACCCCACGGTCTGCACAGGGAGACCCAGTACTTC.